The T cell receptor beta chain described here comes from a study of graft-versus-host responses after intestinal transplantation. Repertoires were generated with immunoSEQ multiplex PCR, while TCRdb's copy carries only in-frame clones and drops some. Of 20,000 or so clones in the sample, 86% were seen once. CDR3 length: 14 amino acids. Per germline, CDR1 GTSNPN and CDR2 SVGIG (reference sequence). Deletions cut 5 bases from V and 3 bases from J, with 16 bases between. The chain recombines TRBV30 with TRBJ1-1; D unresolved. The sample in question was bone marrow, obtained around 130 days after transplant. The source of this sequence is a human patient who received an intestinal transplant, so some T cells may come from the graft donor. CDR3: CAWGEIRWDTEAFF. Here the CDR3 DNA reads TGTGCCTGGGGGGAAATACGGTGGGACACTGAAGCTTTCTTT.